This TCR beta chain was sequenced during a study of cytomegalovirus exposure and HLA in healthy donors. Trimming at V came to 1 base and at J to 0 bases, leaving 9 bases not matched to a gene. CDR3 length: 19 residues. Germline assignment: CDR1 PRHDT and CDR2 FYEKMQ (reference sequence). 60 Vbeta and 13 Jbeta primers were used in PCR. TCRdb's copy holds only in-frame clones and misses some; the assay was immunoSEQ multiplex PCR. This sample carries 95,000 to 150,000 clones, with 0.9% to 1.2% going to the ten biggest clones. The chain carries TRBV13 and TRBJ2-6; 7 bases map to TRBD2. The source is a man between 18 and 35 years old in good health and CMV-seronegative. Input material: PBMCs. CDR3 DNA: TGTGCCAGCAGCTTAGAGACGGGAGGCCCCCCCTCTGGGGCCAACGTCCTGACTTTC. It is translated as CASSLETGGPPSGANVLTF.